This is a list of T cell receptor beta chains from one sample in a study of shared clonotypes between healthy human individuals. Profiled with immunoSEQ multiplex PCR; TCRdb holds only in-frame clones, not every one. The sample has 2 million to 2.5 million clones, under 97% seen once; the top ten hold more than 0.1%. The specimen sequenced was naive CD4+ T cells sorted from blood. Every receptor here comes from a man aged 18 to 30 in good health. CDR3s leave out the opening cysteine and the closing phenylalanine or tryptophan.

j_call | v_call | cdr3_aa
TRBJ1-2 | TRBV2 | ASTPRAPAYGYT
TRBJ1-4 | TRBV2 | ASSAQGWEKLF
TRBJ2-3 | TRBV10-3 | AISESTGVGTDTQY
TRBJ1-3 | TRBV5-1 | ASSGGGSGNTIY
TRBJ2-7 | TRBV7-2 | ASSQDRGPSYEQY
TRBJ2-3 | TRBV6-5 | ASSYQRGDTDTQY
TRBJ2-7 | TRBV9 | ASSVNPGGAEQY
TRBJ1-6 | TRBV25-1 | ASSEGANSPLH
TRBJ2-7 | TRBV28 | ASSRQQPYEQY
TRBJ2-1 | TRBV5-6 | ASSVGSSGYLHNEQF
TRBJ1-2 | TRBV7-8 | ASSLVEDGYT
TRBJ2-1 | TRBV5-8 | ASSLETVNNEQF
TRBJ2-1 | TRBV1 | TSSQDRGRSYNEQF
TRBJ1-2 | TRBV10-3 | AIRLTGGSGYT
TRBJ2-3 | TRBV10-1 | ASSESASGRGDTQY
TRBJ2-3 | TRBV18 | ASSLAGGTDTQY
TRBJ2-5 | TRBV14 | ASSPRNRGRMETQY
TRBJ2-7 | TRBV6-1 | ARREPTAREIYEQY
TRBJ2-7 | TRBV18 | ASADRGRDEQY
TRBJ1-1 | TRBV6-6 | ASNEANTEAF
TRBJ2-7 | TRBV5-1 | ASSPPGQGQLEQY
TRBJ1-4 | TRBV5-1 | ASSVRGQGANEKLF
TRBJ2-1 | TRBV5-4 | ASSLGGLAGRNEQF
TRBJ2-5 | TRBV10-2 | ASSESGTVQETQY
TRBJ2-7 | TRBV2 | ASRRGGVAYEQY
TRBJ2-3 | TRBV7-9 | ASSTRGGQPLYTQY
TRBJ2-7 | TRBV6-6 | ASSYDRPSYEQY
TRBJ2-1 | TRBV5-1 | ASSPPSGGYNEQF
TRBJ1-2 | TRBV25-1 | ASSEPSINYGYT
TRBJ1-3 | TRBV5-8 | ASSLGDTLYSGNTIY
TRBJ2-5 | TRBV5-1 | ASSANRGRETQY
TRBJ2-1 | TRBV6-5 | ASRDRFNEQF
TRBJ1-1 | TRBV7-8 | ASSKGSGAF
TRBJ1-1 | TRBV18 | ASSPTGLNTEAF
TRBJ2-1 | TRBV6-4 | ASSDELDHEQF
TRBJ2-3 | TRBV10-2 | ASSESATPGRDTQY
TRBJ2-3 | TRBV28 | ASSLAGRADTQY
TRBJ2-2 | TRBV6-5 | ASRTTSNTGELF
TRBJ2-7 | TRBV10-3 | AISESGGKY
TRBJ2-2 | TRBV7-9 | ASRPRDRDTGELF
TRBJ2-7 | TRBV11-2 | ASSLDHSGGFYEQY
TRBJ2-7 | TRBV4-1 | ASSPRSGQGTYEQY
TRBJ1-5 | TRBV19 | ASSKGQGAGQPQH
TRBJ1-1 | TRBV5-1 | ASSLSGSKNTEAF
TRBJ2-1 | TRBV29-1 | SVGGLAEPSSYNEQF
TRBJ2-7 | TRBV25-1 | ASSPGPNPYEQY
TRBJ2-2 | TRBV20-1 | SARGPGELF
TRBJ2-7 | TRBV5-1 | ASIGSNPYEQY
TRBJ2-3 | TRBV11-2 | ASSLVELSTDTQY
TRBJ2-7 | TRBV2 | ASSPGRAGAYEQY
TRBJ1-2 | TRBV30 | AWSTRLGTNYGYT
TRBJ1-1 | TRBV6-1 | ASRRQGTATEAF